The 32 T cell receptor beta chains below all came from one sample that was sequenced in a study of T-cell memory formation after mild COVID-19 (dated by TCRdb to about 2021). The library relied on 5' RACE. The listed sequencing device is Illumina NovaSeq 6000. Clones were called with MiXCR by TCRdb after fastp trimmed the public reads at Q25, and only in-frame beta chains were retained. Every entry covers one CDR3 protein and lists the most common genes and DNA from its rows. The sample table shows nearly 250,000 distinct CDR3 sequences, and 15% are seen once. 2% to 2.5% of the sample comes from the top ten. Sample: PBMCs or a T cell subset sorted from them (not recorded which). The source is an adult woman who had mild COVID-19 (a few samples of this study predate the infection). The sample titles of this study are shuffled in the database, so cell type and time point are left out; the donor was told from shared clones.

V gene TRBV6-5 combines with J gene TRBJ1-3; possibly TRBD1 for D (5 bases). Trimming pared 6 bases from V and 0 bases from J, leaving 9 bases between. Germline V CDR1 and CDR2: MNHEY, SVGAGI. The CDR3 is 14 amino acids. The CDR3 loop is CASRAGFSGNTIYF. The CDR3 nucleotides read TGTGCCAGCAGGGCAGGGTTCTCTGGAAACACCATATATTTT.

This clonotype was seen repeatedly, ten times or more. The chain has TRBV18 and TRBJ2-5; TRBD1 matches at 12 bases. Germline V lookup: CDR1 KGHSH, CDR2 LQKENI. The CDR3 runs to 16 residues. Trimming took 6 bases from V and 4 from J; bases not matched to a gene: 9. In nucleotides, the CDR3 is TGTGCCAGCTCGCCGGGACAGGGGGCGAGGGGAGAGACCCAGTACTTC. As protein: CASSPGQGARGETQYF.

A few counts support this clonotype. The chain is built from TRBV7-2 and TRBJ2-7, with 9 bases aligning to TRBD2. Germline CDR1 is SGHTA and CDR2 is FQGNSA. V was pared by 0 bases and J by 7 bases, with 10 bases of the junction left unmatched. This CDR3 region has 16 residues. DNA for the CDR3: TGTGCCAGCAGCTTAGCCGGCGGGAGGGCCTCTCGGGAGCAGTACTTC. It yields the protein CASSLAGGRASREQYF. The variable domain in full, with the rest retrieved from reference TRBV7-2 and TRBJ2-7, is GAGVSQSPSNKVTEKGKDVELRCDPISGHTALYWYRQSLGQGLEFLIYFQGNSAPDKSGLPSDRFSAERTGGSVSTLTIQRTQQEDSAVYLCASSLAGGRASREQYFGPGTRLTVT.

This clonotype was detected ten times or more. This CDR3 is CASRPTSTGELFF. CDR3 coding DNA: TGTGCCAGCAGACCAACTAGCACCGGGGAGCTGTTTTTT. J is TRBJ2-2 and V is TRBV12-3 or TRBV12-4; TRBD2 is a possible D gene (5 bases). CDR3 length: 13 amino acids. Trimming took 6 bases from V and 4 from J, leaving 9 bases between them.

V is TRBV6-5 and J is TRBJ2-1, with TRBD2 identical over 7 bases. The CDR3 sequence is 16 residues long. V lost 2 bases and J lost 6; bases outside the gene matches: 10. From germline, CDR1 is MNHEY and CDR2 SVGAGI. Here the CDR3 reads CASSYGAGATGNEQFF. CDR3 nucleotides: TGTGCCAGCAGTTACGGGGCGGGAGCTACTGGCAATGAGCAGTTCTTC.

V usage is TRBV7-2 and J usage is TRBJ1-2, with D possibly being TRBD1 (5 bases). V shed 0 bases and J shed 6 bases, with 8 bases lying between them. Germline V gene sequence: CDR1 SGHTA, CDR2 FQGNSA. The CDR3 is made up of 13 amino acids. This chain's CDR3 is CASSLAGVNGYTF. The CDR3 DNA sequence: TGTGCCAGCAGCTTAGCAGGGGTGAATGGCTACACCTTC.

The chain employs TRBV7-2 and TRBJ1-2, with TRBD1 identical over 8 bases. There are 14 residues in the CDR3. The V segment lost 6 bases and the J segment 2 bases; nucleotides outside the gene matches: 5. In germline, CDR1 is SGHTA, CDR2 FQGNSA. DNA for the CDR3: TGTGCCAGCAGGGCGACAGGGGTAAACTATGGCTACACCTTC. Translating it yields CASRATGVNYGYTF.

This chain joins TRBV24-1 and TRBJ2-3; D not resolved. The CDR3 extends over 15 amino acids. Germline V gene data show CDR1 as KGHDR and CDR2 as SFDVKD. V dropped 7 bases and J dropped 0 bases, with 13 bases sitting between them. The CDR3 here is CATRDGGVSTDTQYF. The CDR3 DNA reads TGTGCCACCAGGGACGGTGGGGTCAGCACAGATACGCAGTATTTT.

V gene TRBV18 combines with J gene TRBJ1-1; D perhaps matches TRBD1 (5 bases). Per the germline V gene, CDR1 is KGHSH and CDR2 is LQKENI. CDR3 length: 15 residues. V gave up 2 bases and J gave up 0 bases, with 10 bases separating them. CDR3 bases: TGTGCCAGCTCACCAGCAGGGCCGGTGAACACTGAAGCTTTCTTT. It yields the protein CASSPAGPVNTEAFF.

This clonotype has only a few counts. The chain is built from TRBV28 and TRBJ2-7, with D possibly called TRBD1 or TRBD2 (5 bases each). There are 14 residues in the CDR3. V gave up 3 bases and J gave up 2 bases, with 11 bases separating them. Germline V gene lookup returns CDR1 MDHEN and CDR2 SYDVKM. The CDR3 DNA reads TGTGCCAGCAGTTTTGGGGGTGACCCCTACGAGCAGTACTTC. Encoded protein: CASSFGGDPYEQYF.

This clonotype has only a few counts. The V call is TRBV29-1, the J call TRBJ2-5; no definite D call. CDR1 is SQVTM and CDR2 is ANQGSEA in the germline V gene. CDR3 length: 12 residues. V dropped 2 bases and J dropped 4 bases, with 8 bases sitting between them. In nucleotides, the CDR3 is TGCAGCGTTGAAACCGTAGGAGAGACCCAGTACTTC. As protein: CSVETVGETQYF.

The J gene is TRBJ2-1, the V gene TRBV7-8; D could derive from TRBD1 or TRBD2 (5 bases each). Germline CDR1 reads SGHVS; CDR2 reads FQNEAQ. V was pared by 5 bases and J by 14 bases, with 16 bases between. The CDR3 length is 12 residues. CDR3 sequence (DNA): TGTGCCAGCAGCCCCGGGGCCCCCTCCGAGTTCTTC. Translating gives CASSPGAPSEFF.

This clonotype was seen more than once but under ten times. The chain employs TRBV15 and TRBJ1-5, with D tentatively TRBD1 (6 bases). V was clipped by 2 bases and J by 3 bases, with 11 bases between them. The CDR3 covers 15 residues. The germline CDR1 and CDR2 sequences are LNHNV and YYDKDF (reference sequence). This CDR3 reads CATSRTGQYNQPQHF. The CDR3 coding sequence is TGTGCCACCAGCAGAACTGGACAGTACAATCAGCCCCAGCATTTT.

This clonotype appeared a few times. The V and J genes are TRBV7-8 and TRBJ1-5; D is unclear. Per the germline V gene, CDR1 is SGHVS and CDR2 is FQNEAQ. V shed 5 bases and J shed 0 bases, with 11 bases lying between them. There are 15 residues in the CDR3. The CDR3 nucleotides are TGTGCCAGCAGCCCTGCCCGCCTTAGCAATCAGCCCCAGCATTTT. Translated: CASSPARLSNQPQHF. The full variable domain, in which reference TRBV7-8 and TRBJ1-5 provide the parts outside the CDR3, is GAGVSQSPRYKVAKRGQDVALRCDPISGHVSLFWYQQALGQGPEFLTYFQNEAQLDKSGLPSDRFFAERPEGSVSTLKIQRTQQEDSAVYLCASSPARLSNQPQHFGDGTRLSIL.

The chain combines TRBV3-1 with TRBJ2-7, with 10 bases matching TRBD2. CDR3 length: 17 amino acids. V shed 0 bases and J 3 bases; nucleotides not matched to a gene: 8. Germline CDR1 and CDR2: LGHDT and YNNKEL (reference sequence). The CDR3 reads CASSQERLASGSYEQYF. The CDR3 region has the DNA TGTGCCAGCAGCCAAGAACGGTTGGCTAGCGGGAGCTACGAGCAGTACTTC.

This rearrangement joins TRBV20-1 to TRBJ1-2; 9 positions agree with TRBD1. The length of the CDR3 is 14 residues. CDR1 DFQATT and CDR2 SNEGSKA come from the germline V gene (reference sequence). V was pared by 3 bases and J by 8 bases, with 10 bases of the junction left unmatched. The CDR3 is CSASYRDRVYGYTF. CDR3 DNA: TGCAGTGCTAGTTACCGGGACAGGGTATACGGCTACACCTTC.

This clonotype showed up just a few times. This chain connects TRBV15 to TRBJ2-2, with D possibly called TRBD1 or TRBD2 (5 bases each). V lost 3 bases to trimming and J lost 0 bases, with 14 bases between them. The germline gives CDR1 LNHNV, CDR2 YYDKDF (reference sequence). The CDR3 length is 17 residues. CDR3 nucleotides: TGTGCCACCAGCAGGAGAGGGGCGGTCACGAACACCGGGGAGCTGTTTTTT. It translates to CATSRRGAVTNTGELFF.

This clonotype was recorded a few times. The V gene is TRBV30, the J gene TRBJ1-2; D is uncertain. The CDR3 sequence is 13 residues long. Germline V gene sequence: CDR1 GTSNPN, CDR2 SVGIG (reference sequence). V was shortened by 0 bases and J by 6 bases, with 11 bases between the two germline ends. CDR3 bases: TGTGCCTGGAGTGTAAATGGGCGACATGGCTACACCTTC. Amino acid sequence: CAWSVNGRHGYTF.

The sample holds one count of this clonotype. The junction departs from germline at one end; a sequencing error may be responsible. The chain has TRBV25-1 and TRBJ2-1; 7 nucleotides agree with TRBD1. Germline CDR1 MGHDK, CDR2 SYGVNS. The CDR3 is 13 amino acids. CDR3 loop: CASSETGYNEQLF. Written as DNA, the CDR3 is TGTGCCAGCAGTGAGACAGGGTACAATGAGCAGCTCTTC.

The V gene is TRBV28, the J gene TRBJ1-5; possibly TRBD1 for D (5 bases). The CDR3 extends over 14 amino acids. Trimming cost V 3 bases and J 5 bases, with 11 bases left between them. Germline-derived CDR1 and CDR2 are MDHEN and SYDVKM. The CDR3, as DNA: TGTGCCAGCAGTTTGGGGGGGGGTTATCAGCCCCAGCATTTT. This gives the protein CASSLGGGYQPQHF.

The CDR3 DNA reads TGTGCCAGCAGCCCGCCGGGACTAGCGGGAGTCAATGAGCAGTTCTTC. It is translated as CASSPPGLAGVNEQFF. V and J are TRBV5-6 and TRBJ2-1, with TRBD2 matching 14 bases. The V gene end was trimmed by 4 bases and the J gene end by 6 bases; junction bases not matched to a gene: 6. The CDR3 length is 16 residues. Per germline, CDR1 SGHDT and CDR2 YYEEEE.

This clonotype showed up just a few times. The rearrangement uses TRBV6-1 and TRBJ2-7; 12 bases agree with TRBD1. This CDR3 is built from 16 residues. Trimming cost V 2 bases and J 2 bases; bases outside gene matches: 4. Germline V gene data show CDR1 as MNHNS and CDR2 as SASEGT. This CDR3 reads CASSESGTGGPYEQYF. The DNA of the CDR3 is TGTGCCAGCAGTGAAAGTGGGACAGGGGGCCCCTACGAGCAGTACTTC.

This clonotype showed up just a few times. V is TRBV5-6 and J is TRBJ2-2, with 9 bases that match TRBD2. Looked up from germline, CDR1 is SGHDT and CDR2 is YYEEEE. The CDR3 has 18 residues. The ends lost 6 bases at V and 4 bases at J; junction bases unmatched: 16. In DNA form, the CDR3 reads TGTGCCAGCACCCCTCCTTTCGGGACTAGCAGGAGCACCGGGGAGCTGTTTTTT. Amino acids: CASTPPFGTSRSTGELFF.

This CDR3 is CASSPGQGRTDTQYF. CDR3 nucleotides: TGTGCCAGCTCACCAGGACAGGGGCGCACAGATACGCAGTATTTT. The chain carries TRBV18 and TRBJ2-3; TRBD1 aligns across 9 bases. With V trimmed by 2 bases and J by 1 base, 1 base remained unmatched. The germline V gene encodes CDR1 KGHSH and CDR2 LQKENI. The CDR3 is 15 residues long.

V is TRBV13 and J is TRBJ2-2; a weak D match, TRBD2 (6 bases). Looked up from germline, CDR1 is PRHDT and CDR2 is FYEKMQ (reference sequence). The germline V and J ends were trimmed by 3 bases and 6 bases, with 11 bases remaining between them. This CDR3 contains 14 residues. CDR3 sequence: CASSFSGSAGELFF. The DNA of the CDR3 is TGTGCCAGCAGCTTCTCCGGGAGCGCCGGGGAGCTGTTTTTT.

In its sample, this clonotype was seen once. The junction does not match germline at one end; this may be a read error. The chain employs TRBV18 and TRBJ1-5, with TRBD1 matching 9 bases. The CDR3 loop spans 16 amino acids. The germline V gene encodes CDR1 KGHSH and CDR2 LQKENI. The CDR3 DNA sequence: TGTGCCAGCTCACCCTTCGACAGGGGGTTTATACAGCCACAGCATTTT. As protein: CASSPFDRGFIQPQHF. Full variable domain (rest looked up from reference TRBV18 and TRBJ1-5): NAGVMQNPRHLVRRRGQEARLRCSPMKGHSHVYWYRQLPEEGLKFMVYLQKENIIDESGMPKERFSAEFPKEGPSILRIQQVVRGDSAAYFCASSPFDRGFIQPQHFGDGTRLSIL.

This clonotype occurred many times. V gene TRBV10-3 combines with J gene TRBJ2-3; 8 nucleotides match TRBD2. Trimming at V came to 3 bases and at J to 9 bases, leaving 5 bases not matched to a gene. The CDR3 is 13 amino acids. CDR1 and CDR2 from the germline V gene are ENHRY and SYGVKD. CDR3 region: CAISDGGEATQYF. For the CDR3, the DNA is TGTGCCATCAGTGACGGGGGGGAGGCCACGCAGTATTTT.

The chain employs TRBV9 and TRBJ1-2; 11 bases are shared with TRBD1. There are 17 residues in the CDR3. Looked up from germline, CDR1 is SGDLS and CDR2 is YYNGEE. With V trimmed by 0 bases and J by 8 bases, 12 bases remained unmatched. CDR3 in DNA: TGTGCCAGCAGCGTAGGGTGGGCCTCCGGGACAGGGGGAGGCTACACCTTC. It codes for CASSVGWASGTGGGYTF. Full variable domain (outside the CDR3, taken from reference TRBV9 and TRBJ1-2): DSGVTQTPKHLITATGQRVTLRCSPRSGDLSVYWYQQSLDQGLQFLIQYYNGEERAKGNILERFSAQQFPDLHSELNLSSLELGDSALYFCASSVGWASGTGGGYTFGSGTRLTVV.

This clonotype has ten or more counts. This CDR3 is CASSVAPGLAQETQYF. The CDR3 DNA reads as TGTGCCAGCAGCGTAGCTCCAGGACTAGCCCAAGAGACCCAGTACTTC. This chain joins TRBV9 and TRBJ2-5; 8 positions match TRBD2. CDR1 SGDLS and CDR2 YYNGEE come from the germline V gene. The trim removed 0 bases at V and 1 base at J, leaving 5 bases unmatched. This CDR3 is built from 16 residues. The whole variable domain, filled in from reference TRBV9 and TRBJ2-5, reads DSGVTQTPKHLITATGQRVTLRCSPRSGDLSVYWYQQSLDQGLQFLIQYYNGEERAKGNILERFSAQQFPDLHSELNLSSLELGDSALYFCASSVAPGLAQETQYFGPGTRLLVL.

This clonotype was seen ten or more times. The chain recombines TRBV7-2 with TRBJ2-3; the D call may be TRBD1 or TRBD2 (5 bases each). Germline V CDR1 and CDR2: SGHTA, FQGNSA. This CDR3 comprises 15 residues. V lost 5 bases and J lost 2, with 14 bases in between. CDR3 in DNA: TGTGCCAGCAGCCGCCGGGACCCAAACACAGATACGCAGTATTTT. Translated, it gives CASSRRDPNTDTQYF.

This clonotype is medium-sized by share. The chain joins TRBV7-2 to TRBJ2-2, with D possibly being TRBD2 (6 bases). This CDR3 comprises 15 residues. CDR1 SGHTA and CDR2 FQGNSA come from the germline V gene. V lost 5 bases to trimming and J lost 4 bases, with 14 bases between them. The CDR3 region is CASSLRERGTGELFF. The DNA for the CDR3 is TGTGCCAGCAGCCTACGGGAGAGGGGCACCGGGGAGCTGTTTTTT.

This clonotype was detected only a few times. The chain joins TRBV6-2 or TRBV6-3 to TRBJ2-2; 11 nucleotides match TRBD1. Germline V lookup: CDR1 MNHEY, CDR2 SVGEGT. V shed 6 bases and J 5 bases; nucleotides not matched to a gene: 14. The CDR3 contains 18 residues. CDR3 nucleotides: TGTGCCAGCAGCTCCCGGGACAGGGGGTCTTTCGGGACCGGGGAGCTGTTTTTT. It translates to CASSSRDRGSFGTGELFF.